These T cell receptor beta chains were read from a single sample in a study of a mutant IDH1 vaccine in newly diagnosed glioma. TCRdb's copy holds only in-frame clones and misses some; the assay was immunoSEQ multiplex PCR. The sample contains about 66,000 clones, 65% to 90% of which appear only once. Sequenced here: PBMCs, sampled from a glioma patient treated with radiotherapy, temozolomide or both. The receptors here all came from a man aged 25 to 40 with glioma. Each CDR3 is given with its conserved first and last residue. D genes are given only for firm matches. For some rows the clone size is stated as once, few or many, or as a class when expanded; others skip it.

v_call	clone_size	d_call	j_call	cdr3_nt	cdr3_aa
TRBV7-9	.	TRBD2	TRBJ2-1	TGTGCCAGCGAACGAACTAGCGGGGGGGCGAATGAGCAGTTCTTC	CASERTSGGANEQFF
TRBV27	.	.	TRBJ2-7	TGTGCCAGCAGTGACAAAAGCTACGAGCAGTACTTC	CASSDKSYEQYF
TRBV5-1	.	TRBD1	TRBJ1-1	TGCGCCAGCAGCTTCCGGGACAGGGGAGGAACTGAAGCTTTCTTT	CASSFRDRGGTEAFF
TRBV27	.	.	TRBJ2-6	TGTGCCAGCAGGCGACAGGCTATCTCTGGGGCCAACGTCCTGACTTTC	CASRRQAISGANVLTF
TRBV6-6	.	TRBD1	TRBJ2-7	TGTGCCACCCTGACAGGGAAGTACGAGCAGTACTTC	CATLTGKYEQYF
TRBV6-5	.	TRBD1	TRBJ1-1	TGTGCCAGCAGCTGGGACAGACGAACTGAAGCTTTCTTT	CASSWDRRTEAFF
TRBV6-5	.	TRBD1	TRBJ2-7	TGTGCCAGCAGTTACCGGCAGGGGGCTTCCGAGCAGTACTTC	CASSYRQGASEQYF
TRBV18	few	.	TRBJ2-2	TGTGCCAGCTCCTACACGACGAACACCGGGGAGCTGTTTTTT	CASSYTTNTGELFF
TRBV7-7	.	TRBD2	TRBJ2-2	TGTGCCAGCAGCCCGCCGGGACTAGCGGGGGGGCAGATCGGGGAGCTGTTTTTT	CASSPPGLAGGQIGELFF
TRBV5-1	once	.	TRBJ2-7	TGCGCCAGCAGCTTGCTAACAGGCGAGCAGTACTTC	CASSLLTGEQYF
TRBV5-1	.	TRBD1	TRBJ2-7	TGCGCCAGCAGCTCATGGACAGGACCGGCCTACGAGCAGTACTTC	CASSSWTGPAYEQYF
TRBV4-2	.	TRBD1	TRBJ1-1	TGTGCCAGCAGCACCACAGGGGCTTGGAACACTGAAGCTTTCTTT	CASSTTGAWNTEAFF
TRBV28	.	TRBD1	TRBJ2-7	TGTGCCAGCAGTTCCTCCGGGACAGACTCCTACGAGCAGTACTTC	CASSSSGTDSYEQYF
TRBV30	.	.	TRBJ2-1	TGTGCCTGGAGTGTGGAGGAACAGGGAAAGCAGTTCTTC	CAWSVEEQGKQFF
TRBV2	few	TRBD1	TRBJ1-5	TGTGCCAGCAGTGAGGGACAGGTAATCAAGCCCCAGCATTTT	CASSEGQVIKPQHF
TRBV6-1	.	.	TRBJ1-4	TGTGCCAGCAGTGAAGCCGCAGGTGGTGAAAAACTGTTTTTT	CASSEAAGGEKLFF
TRBV15	.	.	TRBJ2-7	TGTGCCACCAGCAGTCGCCCGGCCTACGAGCAGTACTTC	CATSSRPAYEQYF
TRBV5-4	.	TRBD1	TRBJ2-7	TGTGCCAGCAGCTTGGAACTCGGGACAGCTAGTTACGAGCAGTACTTC	CASSLELGTASYEQYF
TRBV6-5	.	.	TRBJ1-3	TGTGCCAGCAGCACCGCAGGGTTTGGAAACACCATATATTTT	CASSTAGFGNTIYF
TRBV10-3	.	.	TRBJ2-7	TGTGCCACAGGGCTAAGAGAGGGCTACGAGCAGTACTTC	CATGLREGYEQYF
TRBV2	.	.	TRBJ2-5	TGTGCCAGCAGGTACAGCCAAGAGACCCAGTACTTC	CASRYSQETQYF
TRBV13	.	TRBD2	TRBJ2-7	TGTGCCAGCAGCTCCGGGACTACCGAGCAGTACTTC	CASSSGTTEQYF
TRBV19	.	TRBD1	TRBJ2-7	TGTGCCAGTAGTCCGGGGACAGGGAACTACGAGCAGTACTTC	CASSPGTGNYEQYF
TRBV5-6	.	TRBD2	TRBJ2-5	TGTGCCAGCAGCGGGACTAGCGGAACTAAACAAGAGACCCAGTACTTC	CASSGTSGTKQETQYF